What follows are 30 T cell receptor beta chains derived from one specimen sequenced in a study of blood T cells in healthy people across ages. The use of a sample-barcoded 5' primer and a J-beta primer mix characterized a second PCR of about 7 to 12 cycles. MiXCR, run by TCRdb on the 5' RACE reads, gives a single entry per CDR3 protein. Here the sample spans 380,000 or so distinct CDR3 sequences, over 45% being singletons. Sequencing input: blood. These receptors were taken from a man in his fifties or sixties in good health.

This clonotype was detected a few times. CDR3 residues: CASSLGGGSRGDEQFF. The CDR3 nucleotides are TGTGCCAGCAGCTTAGGCGGCGGGTCCCGAGGGGATGAGCAGTTCTTC. The rearrangement uses TRBV7-2 and TRBJ2-1; either TRBD1 or TRBD2 may fit D (5 bases each). The germline V gene encodes CDR1 SGHTA and CDR2 FQGNSA. V lost 1 base and J 8 bases, leaving 18 bases between the germline ends. The CDR3 is 16 residues long.

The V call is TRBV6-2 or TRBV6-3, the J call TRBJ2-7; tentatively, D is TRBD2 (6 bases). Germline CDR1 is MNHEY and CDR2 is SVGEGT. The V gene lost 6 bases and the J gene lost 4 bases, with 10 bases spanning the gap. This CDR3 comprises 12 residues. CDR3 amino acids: CASRLDYYEQYF. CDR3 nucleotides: TGTGCCAGCAGATTGGACTATTACGAGCAGTACTTC.

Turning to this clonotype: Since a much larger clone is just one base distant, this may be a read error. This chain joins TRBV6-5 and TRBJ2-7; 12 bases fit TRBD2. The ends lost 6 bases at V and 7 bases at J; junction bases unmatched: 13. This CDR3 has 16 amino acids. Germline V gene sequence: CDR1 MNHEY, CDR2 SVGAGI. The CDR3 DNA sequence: TGTGCCAGCAGACAAGGGACTAGCGGGCTGTACAATGAGCAGTACTTC. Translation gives CASRQGTSGLYNEQYF.

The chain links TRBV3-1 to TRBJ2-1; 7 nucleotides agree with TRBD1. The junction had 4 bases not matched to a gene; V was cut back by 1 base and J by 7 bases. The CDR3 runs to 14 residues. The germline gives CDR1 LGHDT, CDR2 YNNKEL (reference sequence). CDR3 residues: CASSQGQGRNEQFF. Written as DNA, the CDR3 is TGTGCCAGCAGCCAAGGACAGGGTAGGAATGAGCAGTTCTTC.

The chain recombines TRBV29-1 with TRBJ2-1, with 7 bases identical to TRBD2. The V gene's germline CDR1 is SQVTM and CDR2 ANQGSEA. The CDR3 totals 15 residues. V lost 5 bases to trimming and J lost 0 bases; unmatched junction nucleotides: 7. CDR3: CSVRLSGSSYNEQFF. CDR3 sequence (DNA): TGCAGCGTTCGCCTTAGCGGGTCCTCCTACAATGAGCAGTTCTTC.

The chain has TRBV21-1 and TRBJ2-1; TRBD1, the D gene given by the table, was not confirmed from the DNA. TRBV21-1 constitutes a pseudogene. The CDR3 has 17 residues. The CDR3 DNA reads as TGTGCCAGCCCCCATCCCTCGGGACAGGGCAATTACAATGAGCAGTTCTTC. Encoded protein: CASPHPSGQGNYNEQFF.

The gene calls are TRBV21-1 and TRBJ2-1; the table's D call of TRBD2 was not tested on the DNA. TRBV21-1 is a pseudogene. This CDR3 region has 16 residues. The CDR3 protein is CASSKAPSGSFNEQFF. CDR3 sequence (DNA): TGTGCCAGCAGCAAAGCGCCTAGCGGGAGTTTTAATGAGCAGTTCTTC.

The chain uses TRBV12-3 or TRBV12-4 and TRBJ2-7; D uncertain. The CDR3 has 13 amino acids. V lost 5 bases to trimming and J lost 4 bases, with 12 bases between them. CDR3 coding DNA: TGTGCCAGCAGTGGAAGGACGGCTTACGAGCAGTACTTC. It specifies CASSGRTAYEQYF.

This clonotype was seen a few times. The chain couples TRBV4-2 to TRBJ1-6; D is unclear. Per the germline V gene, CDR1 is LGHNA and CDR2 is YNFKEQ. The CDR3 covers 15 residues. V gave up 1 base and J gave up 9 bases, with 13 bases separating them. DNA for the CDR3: TGTGCCAGCAGCCAAGTGGAGAGTCCGCGTTCACCCCTCCACTTT. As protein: CASSQVESPRSPLHF.

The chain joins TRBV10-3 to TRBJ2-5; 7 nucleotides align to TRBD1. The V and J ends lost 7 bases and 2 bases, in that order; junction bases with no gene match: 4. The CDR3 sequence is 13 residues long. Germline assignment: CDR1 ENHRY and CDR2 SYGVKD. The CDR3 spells CAIKGTVQETQYF. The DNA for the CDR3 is TGTGCCATCAAAGGGACAGTGCAAGAGACCCAGTACTTC.

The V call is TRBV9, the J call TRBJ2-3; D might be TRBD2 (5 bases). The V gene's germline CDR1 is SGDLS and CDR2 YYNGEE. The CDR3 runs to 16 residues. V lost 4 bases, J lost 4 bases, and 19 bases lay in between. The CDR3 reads CASSPHLIGSADTQYF. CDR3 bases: TGTGCCAGCAGCCCCCATCTGATTGGGAGCGCAGATACGCAGTATTTT.

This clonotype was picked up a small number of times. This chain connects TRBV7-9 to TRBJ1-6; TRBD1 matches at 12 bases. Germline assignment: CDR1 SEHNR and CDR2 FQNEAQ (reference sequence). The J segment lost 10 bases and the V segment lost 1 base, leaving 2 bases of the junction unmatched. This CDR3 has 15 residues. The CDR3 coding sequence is TGTGCCAGCAGCTTAGTTGGGACAGGGGGCTCACCCCTCCACTTT. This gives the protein CASSLVGTGGSPLHF.

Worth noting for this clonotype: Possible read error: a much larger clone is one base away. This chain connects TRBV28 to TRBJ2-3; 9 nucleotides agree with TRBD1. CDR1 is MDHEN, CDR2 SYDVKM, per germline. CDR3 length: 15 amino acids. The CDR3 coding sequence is TGTGCCAGCAGTTTTGGAGGACAGGGGACAGAGACGCAGTATTTT. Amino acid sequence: CASSFGGQGTETQYF.

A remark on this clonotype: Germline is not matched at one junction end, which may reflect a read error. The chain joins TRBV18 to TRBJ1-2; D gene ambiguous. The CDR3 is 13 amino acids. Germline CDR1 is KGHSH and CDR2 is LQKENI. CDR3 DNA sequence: TGCGCCAGCTCACGGGCCAGGAACTATGGCTACACCTTC. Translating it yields CASSRARNYGYTF.

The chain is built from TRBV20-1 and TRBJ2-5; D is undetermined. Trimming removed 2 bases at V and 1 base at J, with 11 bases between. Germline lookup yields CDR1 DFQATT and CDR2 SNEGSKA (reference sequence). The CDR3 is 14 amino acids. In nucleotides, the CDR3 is TGCAGTGCTAGACCGGTGAACCCCCAAGAGACCCAGTACTTC. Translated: CSARPVNPQETQYF.

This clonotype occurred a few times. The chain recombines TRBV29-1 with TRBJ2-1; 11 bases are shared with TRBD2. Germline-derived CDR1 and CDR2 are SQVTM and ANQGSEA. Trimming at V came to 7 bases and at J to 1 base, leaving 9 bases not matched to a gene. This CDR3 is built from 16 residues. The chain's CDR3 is CSALSGRAPSYNEQFF. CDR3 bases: TGCAGCGCCCTTAGCGGGAGGGCCCCATCCTACAATGAGCAGTTCTTC.

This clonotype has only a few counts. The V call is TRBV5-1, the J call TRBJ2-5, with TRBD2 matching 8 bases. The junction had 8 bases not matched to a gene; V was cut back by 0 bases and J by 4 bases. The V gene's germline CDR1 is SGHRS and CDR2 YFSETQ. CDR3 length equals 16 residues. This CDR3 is CASSLVGSGSGETQYF. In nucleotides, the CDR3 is TGCGCCAGCAGCTTGGTTGGGAGCGGGAGTGGAGAGACCCAGTACTTC.

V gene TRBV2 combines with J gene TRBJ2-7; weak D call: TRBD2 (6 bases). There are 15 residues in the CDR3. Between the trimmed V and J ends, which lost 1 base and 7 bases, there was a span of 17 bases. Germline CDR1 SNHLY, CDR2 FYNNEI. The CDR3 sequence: CASSEVGLGENEQYF. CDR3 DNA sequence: TGTGCCAGCAGTGAAGTGGGACTGGGCGAGAATGAGCAGTACTTC. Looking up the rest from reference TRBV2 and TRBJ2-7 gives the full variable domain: EPEVTQTPSHQVTQMGQEVILRCVPISNHLYFYWYRQILGQKVEFLVSFYNNEISEKSEIFDDQFSVERPDGSNFTLKIRSTKLEDSAMYFCASSEVGLGENEQYFGPGTRLTVT.

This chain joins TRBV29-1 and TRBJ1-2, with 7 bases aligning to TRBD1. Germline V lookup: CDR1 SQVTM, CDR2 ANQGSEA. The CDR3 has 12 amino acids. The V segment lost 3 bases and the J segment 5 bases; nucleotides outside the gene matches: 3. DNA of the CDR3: TGCAGCGTTGATCCGGGACAGTATGGCTACACCTTC. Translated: CSVDPGQYGYTF.

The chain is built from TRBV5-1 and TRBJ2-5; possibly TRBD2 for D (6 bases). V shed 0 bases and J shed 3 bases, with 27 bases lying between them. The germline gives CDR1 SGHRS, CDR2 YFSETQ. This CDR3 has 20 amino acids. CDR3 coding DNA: TGCGCCAGCAGCTTGGAGGGTAGCGGTGGACTTCCGCTGTCGAAAGAGACCCAGTACTTC. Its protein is CASSLEGSGGLPLSKETQYF.

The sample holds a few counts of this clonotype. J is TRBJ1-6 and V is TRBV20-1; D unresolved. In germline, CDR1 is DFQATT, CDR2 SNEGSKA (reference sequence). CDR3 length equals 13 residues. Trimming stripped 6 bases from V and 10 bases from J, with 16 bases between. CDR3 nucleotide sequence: TGCAGTGCCCGACGGGAGGGAGGGTCACCCCTCCACTTT. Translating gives CSARREGGSPLHF.

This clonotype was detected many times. CDR3 region: CASSRGETQYF. As DNA, the CDR3 is TGTGCCAGCAGCCGGGGCGAGACCCAGTACTTC. The V call is TRBV11-1, the J call TRBJ2-5, with D perhaps assigned TRBD1 or TRBD2 (5 bases each). The germline V gene has CDR1 SGHAT and CDR2 FQDESV (reference sequence). CDR3 size: 11 residues. V shed 5 bases and J shed 5 bases, with 6 bases lying between them.

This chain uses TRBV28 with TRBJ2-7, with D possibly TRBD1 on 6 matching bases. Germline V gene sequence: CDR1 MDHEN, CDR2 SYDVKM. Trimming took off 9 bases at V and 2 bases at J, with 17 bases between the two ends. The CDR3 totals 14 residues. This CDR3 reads CASVPNRVAYEQYF. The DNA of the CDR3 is TGTGCCAGTGTCCCGAACAGGGTTGCCTACGAGCAGTACTTC.

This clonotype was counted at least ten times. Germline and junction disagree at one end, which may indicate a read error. CDR3 loop: CASSLAASGGIPLSTDTQYF. The CDR3 nucleotides are TGTGCCAGCAGCCTAGCGGCTAGCGGGGGGATACCACTTAGCACAGATACGCAGTATTTT. The chain employs TRBV7-6 and TRBJ2-3; TRBD2 agrees at 11 bases. This CDR3 comprises 20 residues. The V gene's germline CDR1 is SGHVS and CDR2 FNYEAQ.

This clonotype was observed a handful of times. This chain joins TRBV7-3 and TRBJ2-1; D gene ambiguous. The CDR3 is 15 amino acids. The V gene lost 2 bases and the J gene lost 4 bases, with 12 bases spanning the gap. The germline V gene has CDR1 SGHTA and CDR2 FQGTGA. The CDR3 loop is CASSLFKGSYNEQFF. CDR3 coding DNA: TGTGCCAGCAGCTTATTTAAGGGATCATACAATGAGCAGTTCTTC.

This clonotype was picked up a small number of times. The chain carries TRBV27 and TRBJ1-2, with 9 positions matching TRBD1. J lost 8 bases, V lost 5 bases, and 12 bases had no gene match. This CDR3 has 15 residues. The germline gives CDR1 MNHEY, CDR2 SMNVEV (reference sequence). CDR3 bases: TGTGCCAGCAGTCAAACCCCACAGGGGGCGGGGGGCTACACCTTC. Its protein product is CASSQTPQGAGGYTF.

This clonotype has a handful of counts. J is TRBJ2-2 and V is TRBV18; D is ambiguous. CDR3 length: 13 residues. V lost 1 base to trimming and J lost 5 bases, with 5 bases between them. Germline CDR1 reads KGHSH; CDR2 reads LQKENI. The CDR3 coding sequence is TGTGCCAGCTCACCACAGAGAACCGGGGAGCTGTTTTTT. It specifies CASSPQRTGELFF.

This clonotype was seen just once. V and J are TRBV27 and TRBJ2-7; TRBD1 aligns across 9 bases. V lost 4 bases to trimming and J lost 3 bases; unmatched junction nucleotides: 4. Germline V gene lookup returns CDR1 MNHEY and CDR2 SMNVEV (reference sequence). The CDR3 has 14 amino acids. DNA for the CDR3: TGTGCCAGCAGTTCCGGGACAGGGATCTACGAGCAGTACTTC. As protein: CASSSGTGIYEQYF.

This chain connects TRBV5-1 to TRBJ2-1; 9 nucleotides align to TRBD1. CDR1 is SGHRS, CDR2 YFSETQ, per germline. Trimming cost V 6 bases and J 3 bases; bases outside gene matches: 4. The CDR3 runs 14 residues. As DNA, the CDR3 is TGCGCCAGCAAGGACAGGGGAGACTACAATGAGCAGTTCTTC. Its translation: CASKDRGDYNEQFF.

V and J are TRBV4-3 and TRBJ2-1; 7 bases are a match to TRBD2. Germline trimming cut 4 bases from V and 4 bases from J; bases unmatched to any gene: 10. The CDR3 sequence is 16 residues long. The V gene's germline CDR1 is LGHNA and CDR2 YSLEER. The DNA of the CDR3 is TGCGCCAGCAGCCCCCAGGGACTACCCCTATACAATGAGCAGTTCTTC. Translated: CASSPQGLPLYNEQFF.